Each of the 17 T cell receptor beta chains below was sequenced from the same sample in a study of blood T cell repertoires in COVID-19. Generated by immunoSEQ multiplex PCR, the TCRdb table keeps only in-frame clones and is missing some. The table has some 290,000 clones, around 86% seen once. The specimen was peripheral blood. Receptor source: a woman aged 55-75 years with active or convalescent COVID-19.

This clone showed up just once. The chain is built from TRBV6-5 and TRBJ1-1; no reliable D call. The CDR3 loop spans 10 amino acids. Germline values: CDR1 MNHEY, CDR2 SVGAGI. Trimming removed 11 bases from V and 5 bases from J, with 9 bases in between. The CDR3 DNA reads TGTGCCTGCTACTGGACTGAAGCTTTCTTT. Protein product: CACYWTEAFF.

V is TRBV6-2 or TRBV6-3 and J is TRBJ1-2; 9 nucleotides match TRBD1. With 2 bases clipped from V and 1 base from J, the junction kept 8 bases outside the gene matches. This CDR3 has 17 residues. Germline-derived CDR1 and CDR2 are MNHEY and SVGEGT. DNA of the CDR3: TGTGCCAGCAGTTACGAGGACAGGGGCGCAGTTAACTATGGCTACACCTTC. This gives the protein CASSYEDRGAVNYGYTF.

This chain uses TRBV12-3 or TRBV12-4 with TRBJ1-5; no clear D gene. V shed 3 bases and J shed 5 bases, with 8 bases lying between them. The CDR3 runs 13 residues. In nucleotides, the CDR3 is TGTGCCAGCAGTTTCACGGAGGATCAGCCCCAGCATTTT. It specifies CASSFTEDQPQHF.

This clone came up a few times. The CDR3 DNA reads as TGTGCCAGCTCACCAGGGGGGGAGAACACTGAAGCTTTCTTT. It specifies CASSPGGENTEAFF. This sequence joins TRBV18 and TRBJ1-1; possibly TRBD1 for D (5 bases). Germline CDR1 KGHSH, CDR2 LQKENI. The V gene lost 2 bases and the J gene lost 1 base, with 8 bases spanning the gap. This CDR3 is built from 14 residues.

This clone appeared a few times. The genes are TRBV7-3 and TRBJ1-5; D remains ambiguous. Germline V gene lookup returns CDR1 SGHTA and CDR2 FQGTGA. Trimming left V 5 bases short and J 5 bases short, with 10 bases between. The CDR3 runs 13 residues. CDR3 amino acids: CASSRYKDQPQHF. The CDR3, as DNA: TGTGCCAGCAGCCGATACAAAGATCAGCCCCAGCATTTT.

The chain recombines TRBV7-8 with TRBJ2-7; 8 nucleotides match TRBD1. This CDR3 spans 14 amino acids. CDR1 is SGHVS, CDR2 FQNEAQ, per germline. After removal of 1 base from V and 3 bases from J, the junction contained 2 bases not matched to a gene. CDR3 loop: CASSLGTGYYEQYF. In DNA form, the CDR3 reads TGTGCCAGCAGCTTAGGGACAGGGTACTACGAGCAGTACTTC.

As regards this clone: Other DNA sequences in the sample encode the same CDR3. The chain is built from TRBV7-3 and TRBJ2-3, with D possibly matching TRBD1 (6 bases). The germline CDR1 and CDR2 sequences are SGHTA and FQGTGA. The CDR3 extends over 13 amino acids. V gave up 4 bases and J gave up 4 bases, with 9 bases separating them. The CDR3 spells CASSSQGPDTQYF. Written as DNA, the CDR3 is TGTGCCAGCAGCTCCCAGGGGCCAGATACGCAGTATTTT.

This clone was detected a few times. CDR3 sequence (DNA): TGTGCCAGCAGCTTGAGAGGGTTCTATAATTCACCCCTCCACTTT. Protein: CASSLRGFYNSPLHF. The rearrangement links TRBV5-6 to TRBJ1-6; D is unclear. Germline CDR1 reads SGHDT; CDR2 reads YYEEEE. There are 15 residues in the CDR3. V was shortened by 1 base and J by 3 bases, with 8 bases between the two germline ends.

The CDR3 region is CASSGERGGRETQYF. The CDR3 region has the DNA TGTGCCAGCAGTGGGGAGCGGGGGGGCCGTGAGACCCAGTACTTC. This rearrangement joins TRBV2 to TRBJ2-5; TRBD2 aligns across 10 bases. This CDR3 is built from 15 residues. V gave up 4 bases and J gave up 5 bases; unmatched junction bases: 7. The germline V gene encodes CDR1 SNHLY and CDR2 FYNNEI.

The chain links TRBV15 to TRBJ1-1; TRBD1 matches 9 bases. The trim removed 2 bases at V and 2 bases at J, leaving 6 bases unmatched. This CDR3 has 16 residues. Germline V gives CDR1 LNHNV, CDR2 YYDKDF (reference sequence). Here the CDR3 reads CATSRPDRGGNTEAFF. The CDR3 nucleotides read TGTGCCACCAGCAGACCTGACAGGGGGGGAAACACTGAAGCTTTCTTT. Full variable domain (remainder filled in from reference TRBV15 and TRBJ1-1): DAMVIQNPRYQVTQFGKPVTLSCSQTLNHNVMYWYQQKSSQAPKLLFHYYDKDFNNEADTPDNFQSRRPNTSFCFLDIRSPGLGDTAMYLCATSRPDRGGNTEAFFGQGTRLTVV.

The rearrangement uses TRBV5-4 and TRBJ2-2; TRBD2 might be the D (6 bases). Trimming left V 5 bases short and J 5 bases short, with 16 bases between. CDR1 and CDR2 (germline): SGHNT, YYREEE (reference sequence). The CDR3 loop spans 15 amino acids. The CDR3 DNA reads as TGTGCCAGCAGTTCGGGGGTGGTGAAGACCGGGGAGCTGTTTTTT. Protein: CASSSGVVKTGELFF. The full variable domain, in which reference TRBV5-4 and TRBJ2-2 provide the parts outside the CDR3, is ETGVTQSPTHLIKTRGQQVTLRCSSQSGHNTVSWYQQALGQGPQFIFQYYREEENGRGNFPPRFSGLQFPNYSSELNVNALELDDSALYLCASSSGVVKTGELFFGEGSRLTVL.

The chain joins TRBV6-5 to TRBJ1-2; 9 nucleotides match TRBD1. V lost 8 bases to trimming and J lost 8 bases; unmatched junction nucleotides: 9. CDR3 length equals 13 residues. Germline CDR1 is MNHEY and CDR2 is SVGAGI. The CDR3 sequence is CASGKGQGEGYTF. CDR3 in DNA: TGTGCCAGCGGCAAGGGACAGGGAGAAGGCTACACCTTC.

The chain employs TRBV20-1 and TRBJ1-2, with 8 nucleotides matching TRBD1. Germline CDR1 DFQATT, CDR2 SNEGSKA (reference sequence). With V trimmed by 6 bases and J by 6 bases, 9 bases remained unmatched. The CDR3 runs to 13 residues. As DNA, the CDR3 is TGCAGTGCCAGTACTCCGACAGGGGATGGCTACACCTTC. Translated: CSASTPTGDGYTF.

This chain connects TRBV3-1 (or the pseudogene TRBV3-2) to TRBJ2-3; TRBD2 agrees at 9 bases. From germline, CDR1 is LGHDT and CDR2 YNNKEL (reference sequence). The CDR3 covers 17 residues. J lost 10 bases, V lost 0 bases, and 14 bases had no gene match. CDR3 in amino acids: CASSQDPAGGPGLAQYF. The CDR3 DNA follows: TGTGCCAGCAGCCAAGACCCAGCGGGGGGCCCCGGATTGGCGCAGTATTTT.

The chain joins TRBV18 to TRBJ2-5, with 7 bases lining up with TRBD1. Germline V gene sequence: CDR1 KGHSH, CDR2 LQKENI. The CDR3 consists of 14 residues. The V and J ends lost 3 bases and 4 bases, in that order; junction bases with no gene match: 5. CDR3 nucleotides: TGTGCCAGCTCACCGGAGACAGGGCCAGAGACCCAGTACTTC. Amino acids: CASSPETGPETQYF.

The gene calls are TRBV19 and TRBJ2-5, with TRBD2 matching 9 bases. The CDR3 loop spans 17 amino acids. The germline CDR1 and CDR2 sequences are LNHDA and SQIVND (reference sequence). J gave up 2 bases and V 9 bases, and 16 bases lay outside the gene matches. CDR3 nucleotides: TGTGCCAGACCGCACGGAACCTTAGCGGGGGAACAAGAGACCCAGTACTTC. Translation: CARPHGTLAGEQETQYF.

The genes are TRBV6-6 and TRBJ1-1; D ambiguous. The germline CDR1 and CDR2 sequences are MNHNY and SVGAGI (reference sequence). Trimming took 2 bases from V and 2 from J, leaving 15 bases between them. CDR3 size: 16 residues. CDR3 DNA sequence: TGTGCCAGCAGTTACGAGGAGACCTCGGTAAACACTGAAGCTTTCTTT. Translated, it gives CASSYEETSVNTEAFF.